The rows below give T cell receptor beta chains drawn from one sample of a study of brain T cells in children with intractable seizures. Data came from immunoSEQ multiplex PCR; TCRdb stores just in-frame clones and leaves some out. The sample contains about 80,000 clones, approximately 90% of which appear only once. The sequencing here drew on peripheral blood, taken at surgery. All receptors derive from a girl aged 2 to 9 with Rasmussen encephalitis and intractable seizures. CDR3s include the opening cysteine and the closing phenylalanine or tryptophan. D genes are given only for firm matches. Part of the rows lack a size; the others show once, few, many or a class for expanded clones.

j_call: TRBJ2-5; cdr3_length: 14; v_call: TRBV27; clone_size: .; d_call: .; cdr3_aa: CASSLLGASQTQYF; cdr3_nt: TGTGCCAGCAGTTTACTCGGGGCCTCACAGACCCAGTACTTC
j_call: TRBJ2-6; cdr3_length: 16; v_call: TRBV19; clone_size: .; d_call: .; cdr3_aa: CASSRVARTGANVLTF; cdr3_nt: TGTGCCAGTAGTCGTGTCGCCCGAACTGGGGCCAACGTCCTGACTTTC
j_call: TRBJ2-1; cdr3_length: 14; v_call: TRBV9; clone_size: .; d_call: .; cdr3_aa: CASSEPWGDQPQFF; cdr3_nt: TGTGCCAGCAGCGAGCCTTGGGGGGACCAACCGCAGTTCTTC
j_call: TRBJ1-2; cdr3_length: 15; v_call: TRBV5-6; clone_size: .; d_call: .; cdr3_aa: CASSLEKLPNYGYTF; cdr3_nt: TGTGCCAGCAGCTTGGAGAAGCTCCCTAACTATGGCTACACCTTC
j_call: TRBJ1-2; cdr3_length: 12; v_call: TRBV5-8; clone_size: .; d_call: .; cdr3_aa: CASSPQLRRYTF; cdr3_nt: TGTGCCAGCAGTCCACAACTGCGGCGTTACACCTTC
j_call: TRBJ1-2; cdr3_length: 15; v_call: TRBV5-4; clone_size: .; d_call: .; cdr3_aa: CASRARGGLNYGYTF; cdr3_nt: TGTGCCAGCAGAGCAAGGGGAGGACTGAACTATGGCTACACCTTC
j_call: TRBJ1-3; cdr3_length: 15; v_call: TRBV7-6; clone_size: .; d_call: .; cdr3_aa: CASSLAGSSGNTIYF; cdr3_nt: TGTGCCAGCAGCTTAGCGGGCAGCTCTGGAAACACCATATATTTT
j_call: TRBJ1-1; cdr3_length: 14; v_call: TRBV24-1; clone_size: once; d_call: TRBD1; cdr3_aa: CATSDPGQGGRAFF; cdr3_nt: TGTGCCACCAGTGATCCCGGACAGGGGGGTAGAGCTTTCTTT
j_call: TRBJ2-5; cdr3_length: 16; v_call: TRBV15; clone_size: .; d_call: TRBD2; cdr3_aa: CATSTKSSGGAETQYF; cdr3_nt: TGTGCCACCAGCACCAAGTCTAGCGGGGGGGCCGAGACCCAGTACTTC
j_call: TRBJ2-1; cdr3_length: 16; v_call: TRBV9; clone_size: .; d_call: TRBD2; cdr3_aa: CASSPPGRDVDNEQFF; cdr3_nt: TGTGCCAGCAGCCCCCCTGGGAGGGACGTTGACAATGAGCAGTTCTTC
j_call: TRBJ2-3; cdr3_length: 15; v_call: TRBV10-1; clone_size: .; d_call: .; cdr3_aa: CASSASRASTDTQYF; cdr3_nt: TGCGCCAGCAGTGCATCCCGTGCTAGCACAGATACGCAGTATTTT
j_call: TRBJ2-7; cdr3_length: 13; v_call: TRBV5-1; clone_size: .; d_call: .; cdr3_aa: CASTTGDSYEQYF; cdr3_nt: TGCGCCAGCACGACTGGGGACTCCTACGAGCAGTACTTC
j_call: TRBJ1-6; cdr3_length: 14; v_call: TRBV7-2; clone_size: few; d_call: .; cdr3_aa: CASSFLQTNSPLHF; cdr3_nt: TGTGCCAGCAGCTTTCTGCAAACTAATTCACCCCTCCACTTT
j_call: TRBJ1-2; cdr3_length: 13; v_call: TRBV4-1; clone_size: .; d_call: .; cdr3_aa: CASSQGTNYGYTF; cdr3_nt: TGCGCCAGCAGCCAGGGGACGAACTATGGCTACACCTTC
j_call: TRBJ1-2; cdr3_length: 13; v_call: TRBV28; clone_size: .; d_call: .; cdr3_aa: CASTSDRYYGYTF; cdr3_nt: TGTGCCAGCACCTCGGACAGATACTATGGCTACACCTTC
j_call: TRBJ2-2; cdr3_length: 16; v_call: TRBV28; clone_size: .; d_call: TRBD1; cdr3_aa: CASSFRDRGPVGELFF; cdr3_nt: TGTGCCAGCAGTTTCCGCGACAGGGGGCCAGTCGGGGAGCTGTTTTTT
j_call: TRBJ2-3; cdr3_length: 12; v_call: TRBV29-1; clone_size: .; d_call: TRBD1; cdr3_aa: CSGIQGLDTQYF; cdr3_nt: TGCAGCGGAATACAGGGGTTGGATACGCAGTATTTT
j_call: TRBJ1-4; cdr3_length: 15; v_call: TRBV20-1; clone_size: .; d_call: .; cdr3_aa: CSASSKRGRIKKLFF; cdr3_nt: TGCAGTGCTAGTTCAAAAAGGGGAAGAATTAAAAAACTGTTTTTT
j_call: TRBJ2-5; cdr3_length: 13; v_call: TRBV24-1; clone_size: .; d_call: .; cdr3_aa: CATGPAPGETQYF; cdr3_nt: TGTGCCACGGGGCCGGCTCCAGGGGAGACCCAGTACTTC
j_call: TRBJ2-7; cdr3_length: 16; v_call: TRBV5-1; clone_size: .; d_call: TRBD2; cdr3_aa: CASSAGTSDVSYEQYF; cdr3_nt: TGCGCCAGCAGCGCCGGTACTAGCGACGTATCCTACGAGCAGTACTTC
j_call: TRBJ1-1; cdr3_length: 13; v_call: TRBV27; clone_size: .; d_call: .; cdr3_aa: CASSLRRTGEAFF; cdr3_nt: TGTGCCAGCAGTCTCAGACGGACGGGTGAAGCTTTCTTT
j_call: TRBJ1-1; cdr3_length: 14; v_call: TRBV5-8; clone_size: .; d_call: .; cdr3_aa: CASSRWGMNTEAFF; cdr3_nt: TGTGCCAGCAGCAGGTGGGGTATGAACACTGAAGCTTTCTTT
j_call: TRBJ1-2; cdr3_length: 13; v_call: TRBV5-6; clone_size: .; d_call: TRBD1; cdr3_aa: CASRPGQGHGYTF; cdr3_nt: TGTGCCAGCAGACCGGGACAGGGACATGGCTACACCTTC
j_call: TRBJ2-3; cdr3_length: 13; v_call: TRBV3-1/TRBV3-2; clone_size: .; d_call: .; cdr3_aa: CASSLGHTDTQYF; cdr3_nt: TGTGCCAGCAGCCTAGGGCATACAGATACGCAGTATTTT
j_call: TRBJ2-3; cdr3_length: 15; v_call: TRBV4-2; clone_size: .; d_call: .; cdr3_aa: CASSVSASSTDTQYF; cdr3_nt: TGTGCCAGCAGTGTTAGCGCTTCTAGCACAGATACGCAGTATTTT
j_call: TRBJ2-5; cdr3_length: 13; v_call: TRBV28; clone_size: .; d_call: .; cdr3_aa: CASRFGTRETQYF; cdr3_nt: TGTGCCAGCAGATTTGGGACAAGAGAGACCCAGTACTTC
j_call: TRBJ1-1; cdr3_length: 14; v_call: TRBV6-6; clone_size: .; d_call: .; cdr3_aa: CASSPVYKNTEAFF; cdr3_nt: TGTGCCAGCAGTCCCGTTTACAAGAACACTGAAGCTTTCTTT
j_call: TRBJ1-5; cdr3_length: 17; v_call: TRBV28; clone_size: .; d_call: .; cdr3_aa: CASSFSGTSSSGGPQHF; cdr3_nt: TGTGCCAGCAGTTTCTCCGGGACATCCTCGAGTGGGGGGCCCCAGCATTTT
j_call: TRBJ2-5; cdr3_length: 15; v_call: TRBV3-1/TRBV3-2; clone_size: .; d_call: .; cdr3_aa: CASSQGTVIQETQYF; cdr3_nt: TGTGCCAGCAGCCAAGGGACAGTAATCCAAGAGACCCAGTACTTC
j_call: TRBJ1-2; cdr3_length: 15; v_call: TRBV6-4; clone_size: .; d_call: .; cdr3_aa: CASSFSSQGIYGYTF; cdr3_nt: TGTGCCAGCAGTTTCAGCTCTCAGGGGATCTATGGCTACACCTTC
j_call: TRBJ1-4; cdr3_length: 13; v_call: TRBV10-3; clone_size: .; d_call: .; cdr3_aa: CAISGGSNEKLFF; cdr3_nt: TGTGCCATCAGCGGAGGGAGTAATGAAAAACTGTTTTTT
j_call: TRBJ2-2; cdr3_length: 15; v_call: TRBV19; clone_size: .; d_call: .; cdr3_aa: CASSPRLGSSGELFF; cdr3_nt: TGTGCCAGTAGTCCACGACTAGGGAGCTCCGGGGAGCTGTTTTTT